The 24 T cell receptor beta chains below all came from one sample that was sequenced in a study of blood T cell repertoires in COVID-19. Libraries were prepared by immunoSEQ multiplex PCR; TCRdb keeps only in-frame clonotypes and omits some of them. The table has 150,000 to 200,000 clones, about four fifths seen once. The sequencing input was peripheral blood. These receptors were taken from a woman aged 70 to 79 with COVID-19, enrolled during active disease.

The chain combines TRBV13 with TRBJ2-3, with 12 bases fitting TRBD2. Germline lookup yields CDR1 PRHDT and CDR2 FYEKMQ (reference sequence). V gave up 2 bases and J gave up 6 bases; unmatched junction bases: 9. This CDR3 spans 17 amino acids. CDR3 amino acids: CASSLRRLAGVGDTQYF. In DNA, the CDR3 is TGTGCCAGCAGCTTACGACGACTAGCGGGAGTAGGGGATACGCAGTATTTT.

CDR3 residues: CASSSTGRTSLFF. The DNA of the CDR3 is TGTGCCAGCAGCTCGACGGGCCGGACATCATTGTTTTTT. The chain carries TRBV12-3 or TRBV12-4 and TRBJ1-4, with D perhaps TRBD1 (5 bases). The ends were cut back, 6 bases at V and 15 bases at J, with 20 bases in the middle. This CDR3 contains 13 residues.

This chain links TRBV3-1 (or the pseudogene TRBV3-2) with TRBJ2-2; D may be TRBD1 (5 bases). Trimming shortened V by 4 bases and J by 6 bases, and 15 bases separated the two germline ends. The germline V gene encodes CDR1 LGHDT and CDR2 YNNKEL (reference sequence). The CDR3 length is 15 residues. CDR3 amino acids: CASSLQTVVPGELFF. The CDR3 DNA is TGTGCCAGCAGCCTCCAGACAGTTGTCCCCGGGGAGCTGTTTTTT.

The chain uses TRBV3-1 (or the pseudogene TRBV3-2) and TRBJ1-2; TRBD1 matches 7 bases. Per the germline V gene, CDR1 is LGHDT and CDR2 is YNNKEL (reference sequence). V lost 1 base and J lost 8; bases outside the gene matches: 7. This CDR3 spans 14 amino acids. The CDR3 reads CASSQAPGGKGYTF. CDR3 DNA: TGTGCCAGCAGCCAAGCCCCAGGGGGGAAGGGCTACACCTTC.

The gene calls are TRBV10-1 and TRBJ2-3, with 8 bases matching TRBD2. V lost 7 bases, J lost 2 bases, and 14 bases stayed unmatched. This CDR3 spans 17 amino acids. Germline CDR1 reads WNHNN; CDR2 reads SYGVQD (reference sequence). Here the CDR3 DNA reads TGCGCCAGCATTAGAACTAGCGGAATTAAGATCACAGATACGCAGTATTTT. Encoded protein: CASIRTSGIKITDTQYF.

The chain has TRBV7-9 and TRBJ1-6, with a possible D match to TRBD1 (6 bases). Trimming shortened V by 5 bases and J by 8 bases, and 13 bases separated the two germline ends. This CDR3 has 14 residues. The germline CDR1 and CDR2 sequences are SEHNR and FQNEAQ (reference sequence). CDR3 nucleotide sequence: TGTGCCAGCAGCCAGGGGCGCTCCGATTCACCCCTCCACTTT. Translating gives CASSQGRSDSPLHF.

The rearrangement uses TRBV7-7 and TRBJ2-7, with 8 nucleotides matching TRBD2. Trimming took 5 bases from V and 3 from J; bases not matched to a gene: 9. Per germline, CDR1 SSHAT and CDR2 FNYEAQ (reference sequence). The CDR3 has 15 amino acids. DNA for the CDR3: TGTGCCAGCAGCCCGGTGGTAGCGGGGTTCTACGAGCAGTACTTC. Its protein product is CASSPVVAGFYEQYF.

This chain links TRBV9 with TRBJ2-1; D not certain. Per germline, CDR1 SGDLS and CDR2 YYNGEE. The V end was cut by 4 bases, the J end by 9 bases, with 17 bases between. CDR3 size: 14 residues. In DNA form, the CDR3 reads TGTGCCAGCAGCCCCCATGAGAGCGCGCGTGAGCAGTTCTTC. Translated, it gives CASSPHESAREQFF.

CDR3 sequence: CASTGQYSNQPQHF. CDR3 nucleotides: TGTGCCAGCACAGGACAGTATAGCAATCAGCCCCAGCATTTT. The genes are TRBV28 and TRBJ1-5, with D possibly being TRBD1 (6 bases). Trimming stripped 7 bases from V and 0 bases from J, with 10 bases between. The germline CDR1 and CDR2 sequences are MDHEN and SYDVKM. This CDR3 has 14 amino acids.

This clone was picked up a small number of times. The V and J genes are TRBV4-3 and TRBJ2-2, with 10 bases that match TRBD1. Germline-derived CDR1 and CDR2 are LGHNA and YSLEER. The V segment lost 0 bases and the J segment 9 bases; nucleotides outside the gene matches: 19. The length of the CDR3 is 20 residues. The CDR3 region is CASSQDPPGQGPLLVRELFF. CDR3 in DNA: TGCGCCAGCAGCCAAGATCCCCCGGGACAGGGGCCGCTCCTTGTCCGGGAGCTGTTTTTT.

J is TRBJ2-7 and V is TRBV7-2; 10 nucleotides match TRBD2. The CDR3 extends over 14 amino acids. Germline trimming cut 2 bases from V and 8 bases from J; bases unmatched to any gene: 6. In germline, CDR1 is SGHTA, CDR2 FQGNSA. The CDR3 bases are TGTGCCAGCAGCTTACTAGCGGGAGTATCCCAGCAGTACTTC. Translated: CASSLLAGVSQQYF. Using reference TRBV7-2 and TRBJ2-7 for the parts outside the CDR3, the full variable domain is GAGVSQSPSNKVTEKGKDVELRCDPISGHTALYWYRQSLGQGLEFLIYFQGNSAPDKSGLPSDRFSAERTGGSVSTLTIQRTQQEDSAVYLCASSLLAGVSQQYFGPGTRLTVT.

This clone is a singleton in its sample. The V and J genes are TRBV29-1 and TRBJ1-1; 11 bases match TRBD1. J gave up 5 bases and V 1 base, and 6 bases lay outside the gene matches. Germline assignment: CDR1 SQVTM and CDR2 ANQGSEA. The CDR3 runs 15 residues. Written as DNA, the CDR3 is TGCAGCGTTGAAGGTGTGAGGGACAGGGGGACTGAAGCTTTCTTT. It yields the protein CSVEGVRDRGTEAFF. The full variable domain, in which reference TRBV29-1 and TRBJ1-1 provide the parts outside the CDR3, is SAVISQKPSRDICQRGTSLTIQCQVDSQVTMMFWYRQQPGQSLTLIATANQGSEATYESGFVIDKFPISRPNLTFSTLTVSNMSPEDSSIYLCSVEGVRDRGTEAFFGQGTRLTVV.

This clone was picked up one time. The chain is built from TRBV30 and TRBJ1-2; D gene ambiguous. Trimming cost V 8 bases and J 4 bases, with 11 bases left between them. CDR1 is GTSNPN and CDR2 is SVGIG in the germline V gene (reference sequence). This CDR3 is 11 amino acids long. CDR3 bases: TGTGCCGGAGGGTCTGGCTATGGCTACACCTTC. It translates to CAGGSGYGYTF.

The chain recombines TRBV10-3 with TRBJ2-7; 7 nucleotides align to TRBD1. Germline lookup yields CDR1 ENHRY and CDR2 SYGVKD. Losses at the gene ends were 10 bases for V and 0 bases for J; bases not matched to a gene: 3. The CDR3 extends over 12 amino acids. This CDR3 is CATSGGSYEQYF. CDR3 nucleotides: TGTGCCACTTCAGGGGGCTCCTACGAGCAGTACTTC.

As DNA, the CDR3 is TGTGCCAGCAGTTTTCAAAGGGGGACCAAAAACATTCAGTACTTC. Translation gives CASSFQRGTKNIQYF. V gene TRBV6-2 or TRBV6-3 combines with J gene TRBJ2-4; D possibly corresponds to TRBD1 (6 bases). The length of the CDR3 is 15 residues. Trimming removed 4 bases at V and 2 bases at J, with 12 bases between. The germline V gene has CDR1 MNHEY and CDR2 SVGEGT.

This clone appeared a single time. CDR3 sequence: CASSQQGAATDTQYF. As DNA, the CDR3 is TGTGCCAGCAGCCAACAAGGAGCGGCCACAGATACGCAGTATTTT. This sequence joins TRBV7-2 and TRBJ2-3; D possibly corresponds to TRBD2 (5 bases). Germline V lookup: CDR1 SGHTA, CDR2 FQGNSA. The CDR3 is 15 amino acids. V dropped 5 bases and J dropped 2 bases, with 14 bases sitting between them. The entire variable domain, with the rest obtained from reference TRBV7-2 and TRBJ2-3, is as follows: GAGVSQSPSNKVTEKGKDVELRCDPISGHTALYWYRQSLGQGLEFLIYFQGNSAPDKSGLPSDRFSAERTGGSVSTLTIQRTQQEDSAVYLCASSQQGAATDTQYFGPGTRLTVL.

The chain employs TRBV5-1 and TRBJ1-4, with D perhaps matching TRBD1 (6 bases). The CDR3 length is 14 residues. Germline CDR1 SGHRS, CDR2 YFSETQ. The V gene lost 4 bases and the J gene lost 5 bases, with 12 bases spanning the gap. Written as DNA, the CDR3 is TGCGCCAGCAGCCGTGACAGGTCGAATGAAAAACTGTTTTTT. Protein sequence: CASSRDRSNEKLFF.

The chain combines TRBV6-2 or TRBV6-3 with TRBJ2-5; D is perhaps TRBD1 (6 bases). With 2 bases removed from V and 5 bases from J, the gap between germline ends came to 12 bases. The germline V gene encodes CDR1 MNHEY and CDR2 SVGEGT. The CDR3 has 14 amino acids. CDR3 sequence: CASSYPDSLETQYF. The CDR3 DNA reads TGTGCCAGCAGTTACCCGGACAGTCTTGAGACCCAGTACTTC.

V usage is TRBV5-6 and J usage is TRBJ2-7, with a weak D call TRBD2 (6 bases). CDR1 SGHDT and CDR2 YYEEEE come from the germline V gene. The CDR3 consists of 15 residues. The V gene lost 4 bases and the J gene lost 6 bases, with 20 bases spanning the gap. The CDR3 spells CASSQRLERVGEQYF. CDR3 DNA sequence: TGTGCCAGCAGCCAACGACTAGAAAGGGTTGGCGAGCAGTACTTC.

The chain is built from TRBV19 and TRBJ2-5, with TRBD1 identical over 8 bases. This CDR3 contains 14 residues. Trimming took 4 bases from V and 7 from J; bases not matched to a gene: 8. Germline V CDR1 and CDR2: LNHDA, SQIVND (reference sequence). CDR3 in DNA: TGTGCCAGTAGTAAACAGGGGGAGATAGGGACCCAGTACTTC. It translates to CASSKQGEIGTQYF.

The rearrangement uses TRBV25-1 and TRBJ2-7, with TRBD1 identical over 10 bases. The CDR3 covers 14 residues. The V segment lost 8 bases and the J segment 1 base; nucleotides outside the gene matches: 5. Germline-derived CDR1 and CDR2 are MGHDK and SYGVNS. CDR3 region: CASRAGQGSYEQYF. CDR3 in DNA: TGTGCCAGCCGTGCGGGACAGGGGTCCTACGAGCAGTACTTC.

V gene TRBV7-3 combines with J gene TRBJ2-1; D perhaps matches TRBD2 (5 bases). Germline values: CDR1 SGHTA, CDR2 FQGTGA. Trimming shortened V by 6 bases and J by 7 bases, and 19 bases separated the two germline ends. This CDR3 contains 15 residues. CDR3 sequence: CASSGGLARGNEQFF. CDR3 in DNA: TGTGCCAGCAGTGGCGGGCTCGCCCGTGGGAATGAGCAGTTCTTC.

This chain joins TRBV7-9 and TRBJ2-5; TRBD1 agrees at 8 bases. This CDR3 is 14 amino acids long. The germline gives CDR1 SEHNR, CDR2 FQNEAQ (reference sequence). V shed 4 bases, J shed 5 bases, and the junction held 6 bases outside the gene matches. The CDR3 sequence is CASSWTGSGETQYF. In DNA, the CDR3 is TGTGCCAGCAGCTGGACAGGGTCCGGGGAGACCCAGTACTTC.

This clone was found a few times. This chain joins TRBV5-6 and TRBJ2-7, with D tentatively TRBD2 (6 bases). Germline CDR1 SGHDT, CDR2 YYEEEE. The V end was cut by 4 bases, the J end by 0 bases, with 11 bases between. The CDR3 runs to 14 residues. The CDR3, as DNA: TGTGCCAGCAGCCCCACGGGGGTCTCCTACGAGCAGTACTTC. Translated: CASSPTGVSYEQYF. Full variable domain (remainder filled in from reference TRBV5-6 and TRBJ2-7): DAGVTQSPTHLIKTRGQQVTLRCSPKSGHDTVSWYQQALGQGPQFIFQYYEEEERQRGNFPDRFSGHQFPNYSSELNVNALLLGDSALYLCASSPTGVSYEQYFGPGTRLTVT.